The 5 T cell receptor beta chains listed next were all sequenced from one sample in a study of control samples from healthy donors and cancer patients. Data came from immunoSEQ multiplex PCR; TCRdb stores just in-frame clones and leaves some out. The top ten hold approximately 1.4% of the sample, which has 150,000 to 200,000 clones, under 95% seen once. The material sequenced was blood. The receptors here all came from a woman aged 18-29 years in good health.

The chain uses TRBV25-1 and TRBJ2-5, with D uncertain. V was clipped by 8 bases and J by 4 bases, with 14 bases between them. The CDR3 extends over 13 amino acids. The germline V gene encodes CDR1 MGHDK and CDR2 SYGVNS. The CDR3 protein is CASGNRVRETQYF. DNA of the CDR3: TGTGCCAGCGGGAATCGAGTACGAGAGACCCAGTACTTC.

The rearrangement links TRBV4-1 to TRBJ2-7; D is perhaps TRBD1 (6 bases). The germline V gene encodes CDR1 MGHRA and CDR2 YSYEKL. V was pared by 4 bases and J by 5 bases, with 24 bases between. CDR3 length equals 17 residues. DNA of the CDR3: TGCGCCAGCAGCCCCAGAGAAAAACAGGGACGTTCTAACGAGCAGTACTTC. It translates to CASSPREKQGRSNEQYF.

The CDR3 reads CASSLGGFSYEQYF. The DNA for the CDR3 is TGTGCCAGCAGCTTGGGAGGATTCTCCTACGAGCAGTACTTC. The chain joins TRBV5-6 to TRBJ2-7; D uncertain. Trimming pared 0 bases from V and 0 bases from J, leaving 7 bases between. The germline CDR1 and CDR2 sequences are SGHDT and YYEEEE. CDR3 length: 14 amino acids.

The chain employs TRBV9 and TRBJ2-6; 10 bases map to TRBD1. CDR3 length: 22 residues. The germline V gene has CDR1 SGDLS and CDR2 YYNGEE. V shed 0 bases, J shed 0 bases, and the junction held 15 bases outside the gene matches. The CDR3 coding sequence is TGTGCCAGCAGCGTAGCCCCGAAGATGGGACAGGGGCTGGGCTCTGGGGCCAACGTCCTGACTTTC. It yields the protein CASSVAPKMGQGLGSGANVLTF.

This rearrangement joins TRBV7-2 to TRBJ2-7; perhaps TRBD1 as D (6 bases). Germline V CDR1 and CDR2: SGHTA, FQGNSA. CDR3 length equals 13 residues. Trimming pared 5 bases from V and 6 bases from J, leaving 14 bases between. Written as DNA, the CDR3 is TGTGCCAGCAGCCTTACAGGGAGCGGCGAGCAGTACTTC. It yields the protein CASSLTGSGEQYF.